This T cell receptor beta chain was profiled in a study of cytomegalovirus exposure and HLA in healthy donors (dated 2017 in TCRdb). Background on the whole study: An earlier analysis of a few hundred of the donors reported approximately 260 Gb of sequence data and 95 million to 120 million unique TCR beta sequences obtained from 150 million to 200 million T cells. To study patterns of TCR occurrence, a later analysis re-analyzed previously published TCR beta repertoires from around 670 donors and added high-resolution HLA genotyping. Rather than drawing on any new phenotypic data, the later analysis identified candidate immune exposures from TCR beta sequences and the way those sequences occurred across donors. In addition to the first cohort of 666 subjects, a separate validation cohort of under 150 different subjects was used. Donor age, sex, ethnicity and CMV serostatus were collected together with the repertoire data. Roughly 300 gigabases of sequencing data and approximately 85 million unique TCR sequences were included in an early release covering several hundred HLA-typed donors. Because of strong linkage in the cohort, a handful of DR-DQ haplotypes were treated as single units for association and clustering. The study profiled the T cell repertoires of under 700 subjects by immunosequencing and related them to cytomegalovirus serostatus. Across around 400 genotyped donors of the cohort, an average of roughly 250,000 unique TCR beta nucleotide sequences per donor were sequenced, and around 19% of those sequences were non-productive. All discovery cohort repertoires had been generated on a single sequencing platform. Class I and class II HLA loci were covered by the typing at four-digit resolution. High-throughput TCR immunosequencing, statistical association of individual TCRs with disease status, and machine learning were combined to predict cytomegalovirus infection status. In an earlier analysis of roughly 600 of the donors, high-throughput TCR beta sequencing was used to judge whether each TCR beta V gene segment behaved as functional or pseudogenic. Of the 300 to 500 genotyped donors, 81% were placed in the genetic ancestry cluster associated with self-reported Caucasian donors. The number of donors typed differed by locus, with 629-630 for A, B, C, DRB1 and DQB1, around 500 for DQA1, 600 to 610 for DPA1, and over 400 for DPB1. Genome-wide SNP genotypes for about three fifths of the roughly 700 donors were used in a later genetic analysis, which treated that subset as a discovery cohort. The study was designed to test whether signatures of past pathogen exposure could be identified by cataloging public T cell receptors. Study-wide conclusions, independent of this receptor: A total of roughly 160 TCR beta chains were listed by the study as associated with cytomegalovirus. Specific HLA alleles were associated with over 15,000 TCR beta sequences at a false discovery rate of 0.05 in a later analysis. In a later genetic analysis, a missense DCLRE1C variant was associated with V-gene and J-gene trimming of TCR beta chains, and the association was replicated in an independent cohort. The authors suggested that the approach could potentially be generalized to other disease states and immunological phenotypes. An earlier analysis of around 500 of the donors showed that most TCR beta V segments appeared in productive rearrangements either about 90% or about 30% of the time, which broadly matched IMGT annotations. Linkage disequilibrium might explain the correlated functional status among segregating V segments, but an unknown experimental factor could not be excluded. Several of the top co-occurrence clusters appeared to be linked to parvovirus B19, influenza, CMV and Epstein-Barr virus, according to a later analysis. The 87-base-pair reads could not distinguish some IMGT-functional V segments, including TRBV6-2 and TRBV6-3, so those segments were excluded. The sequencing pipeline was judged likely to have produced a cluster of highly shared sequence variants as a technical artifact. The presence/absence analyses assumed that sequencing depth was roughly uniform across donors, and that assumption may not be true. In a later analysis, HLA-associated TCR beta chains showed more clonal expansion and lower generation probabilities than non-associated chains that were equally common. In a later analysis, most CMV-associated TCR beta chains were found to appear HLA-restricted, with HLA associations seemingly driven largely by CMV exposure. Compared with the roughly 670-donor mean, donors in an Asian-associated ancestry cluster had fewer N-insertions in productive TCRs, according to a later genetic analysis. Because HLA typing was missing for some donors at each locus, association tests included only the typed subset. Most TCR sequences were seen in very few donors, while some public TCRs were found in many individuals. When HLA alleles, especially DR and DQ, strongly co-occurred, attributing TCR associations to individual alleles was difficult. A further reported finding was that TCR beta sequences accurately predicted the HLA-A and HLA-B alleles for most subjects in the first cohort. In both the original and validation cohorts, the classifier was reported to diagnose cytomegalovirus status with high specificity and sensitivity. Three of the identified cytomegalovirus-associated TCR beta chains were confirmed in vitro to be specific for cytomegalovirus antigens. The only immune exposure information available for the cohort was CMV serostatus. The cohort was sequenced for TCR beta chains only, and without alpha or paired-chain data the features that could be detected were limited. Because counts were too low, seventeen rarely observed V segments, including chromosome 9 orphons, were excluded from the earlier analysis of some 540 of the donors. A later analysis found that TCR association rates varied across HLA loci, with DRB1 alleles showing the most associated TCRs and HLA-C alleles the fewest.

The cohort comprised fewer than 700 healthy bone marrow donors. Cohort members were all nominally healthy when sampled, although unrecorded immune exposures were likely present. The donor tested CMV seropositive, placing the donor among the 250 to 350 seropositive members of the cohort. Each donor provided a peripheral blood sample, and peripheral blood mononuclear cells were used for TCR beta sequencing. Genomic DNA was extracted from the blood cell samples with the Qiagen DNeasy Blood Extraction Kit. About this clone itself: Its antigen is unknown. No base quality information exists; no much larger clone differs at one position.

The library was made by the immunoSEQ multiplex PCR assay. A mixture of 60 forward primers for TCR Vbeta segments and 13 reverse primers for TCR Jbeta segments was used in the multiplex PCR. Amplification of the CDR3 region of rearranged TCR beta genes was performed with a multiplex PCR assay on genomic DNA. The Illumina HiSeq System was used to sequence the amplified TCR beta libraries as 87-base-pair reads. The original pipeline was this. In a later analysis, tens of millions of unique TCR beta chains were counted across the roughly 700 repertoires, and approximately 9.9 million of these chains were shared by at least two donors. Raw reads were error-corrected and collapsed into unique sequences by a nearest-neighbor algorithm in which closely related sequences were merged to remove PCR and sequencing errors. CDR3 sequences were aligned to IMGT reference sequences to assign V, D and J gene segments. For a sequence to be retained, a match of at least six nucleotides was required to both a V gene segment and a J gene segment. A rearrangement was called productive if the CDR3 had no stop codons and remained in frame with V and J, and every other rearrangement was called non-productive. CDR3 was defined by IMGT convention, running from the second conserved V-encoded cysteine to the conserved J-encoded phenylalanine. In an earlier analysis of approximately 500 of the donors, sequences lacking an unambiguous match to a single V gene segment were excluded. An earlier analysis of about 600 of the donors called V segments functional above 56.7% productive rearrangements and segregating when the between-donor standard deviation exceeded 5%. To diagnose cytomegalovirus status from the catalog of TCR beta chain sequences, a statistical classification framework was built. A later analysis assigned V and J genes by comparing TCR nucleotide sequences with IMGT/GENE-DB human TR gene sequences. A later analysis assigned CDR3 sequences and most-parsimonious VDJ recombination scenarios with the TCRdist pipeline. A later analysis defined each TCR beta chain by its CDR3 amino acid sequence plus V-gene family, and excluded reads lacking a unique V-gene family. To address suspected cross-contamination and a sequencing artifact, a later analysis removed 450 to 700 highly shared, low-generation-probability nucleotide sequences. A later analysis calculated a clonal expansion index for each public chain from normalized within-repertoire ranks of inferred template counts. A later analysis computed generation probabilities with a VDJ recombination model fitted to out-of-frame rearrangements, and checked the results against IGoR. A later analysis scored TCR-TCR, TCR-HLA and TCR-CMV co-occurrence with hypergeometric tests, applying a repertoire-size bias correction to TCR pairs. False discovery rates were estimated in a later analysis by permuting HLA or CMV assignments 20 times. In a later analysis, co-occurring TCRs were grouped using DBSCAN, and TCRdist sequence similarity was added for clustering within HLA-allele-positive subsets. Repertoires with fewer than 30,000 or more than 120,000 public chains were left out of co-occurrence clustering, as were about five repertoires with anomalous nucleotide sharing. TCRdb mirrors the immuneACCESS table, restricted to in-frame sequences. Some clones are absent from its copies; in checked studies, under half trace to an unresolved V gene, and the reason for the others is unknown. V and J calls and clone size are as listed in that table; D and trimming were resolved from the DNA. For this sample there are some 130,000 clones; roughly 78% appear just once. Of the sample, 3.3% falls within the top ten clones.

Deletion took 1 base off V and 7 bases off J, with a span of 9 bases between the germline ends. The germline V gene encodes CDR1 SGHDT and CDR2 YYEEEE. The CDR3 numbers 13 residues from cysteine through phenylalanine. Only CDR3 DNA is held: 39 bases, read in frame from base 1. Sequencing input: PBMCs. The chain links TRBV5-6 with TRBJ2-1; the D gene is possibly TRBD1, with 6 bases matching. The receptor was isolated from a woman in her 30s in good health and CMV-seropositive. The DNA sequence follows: TGTGCCAGCAGCTTGCCCAGGGGAAATGAGCAGTTCTTC. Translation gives CASSLPRGNEQFF.